These 6 T cell receptor beta chains share one sample of origin, sequenced in a study of sequential checkpoint blockade in melanoma. Using immunoSEQ multiplex PCR, the repertoire was profiled, and TCRdb retains in-frame clones only, with some absent. Here the sample spans around 18,000 clones, around 70% being singletons. Specified treatment: randomized to nivolumab then ipilimumab (arm A) or the reverse (arm B). Here the sequenced sample was CD8+ T cells sorted from blood (inferred from file names), taken from a patient given nivolumab and ipilimumab in sequence. The receptors stem from a human donor with melanoma.

The chain combines TRBV5-4 with TRBJ2-1; 16 bases are shared with TRBD2. V trimming: 2 bases; J trimming: 1 base; junction bases outside the gene matches: 9. From germline, CDR1 is SGHNT and CDR2 YYREEE (reference sequence). This CDR3 comprises 20 residues. This CDR3 reads CASSLGDGTSGGASYNEQFF. The CDR3 DNA follows: TGTGCCAGCAGCTTAGGCGATGGGACTAGCGGGGGGGCGTCCTACAATGAGCAGTTCTTC.

A few counts support this clone. This CDR3 is CASSLGAAGELFF. DNA of the CDR3: TGTGCCAGCAGCTTAGGGGCAGCCGGGGAGCTGTTTTTT. The V and J genes are TRBV7-9 and TRBJ2-2; D call uncertain. V was shortened by 1 base and J by 6 bases, with 6 bases between the two germline ends. Germline CDR1 and CDR2: SEHNR and FQNEAQ (reference sequence). This CDR3 has 13 amino acids. Full variable domain (rest looked up from reference TRBV7-9 and TRBJ2-2): DTGVSQNPRHKITKRGQNVTFRCDPISEHNRLYWYRQTLGQGPEFLTYFQNEAQLEKSRLLSDRFSAERPKGSFSTLEIQRTEQGDSAMYLCASSLGAAGELFFGEGSRLTVL.

This clone was recorded only once. The chain recombines TRBV2 with TRBJ2-5; 10 nucleotides line up with TRBD2. CDR1 is SNHLY and CDR2 is FYNNEI in the germline V gene. This CDR3 spans 16 amino acids. The trim removed 0 bases at V and 7 bases at J, leaving 8 bases unmatched. CDR3 DNA: TGTGCCAGCAGTGAAGCGGTTCTAGCGGGGGCGGGGACCCAGTACTTC. As protein: CASSEAVLAGAGTQYF.

The J gene is TRBJ2-7, the V gene TRBV6-5; D possibly corresponds to TRBD1 (6 bases). V was cut by 4 bases and J by 5 bases, with 15 bases left in between. The CDR3 is made up of 14 amino acids. The germline CDR1 and CDR2 sequences are MNHEY and SVGAGI. This CDR3 reads CASSSRQEPDEQYF. Written as DNA, the CDR3 is TGTGCCAGCAGTTCCCGACAGGAACCAGACGAGCAGTACTTC.

In this sample, this clone turned up a few times. This sequence joins TRBV27 and TRBJ1-5, with unresolved D. The V gene lost 5 bases and the J gene lost 3 bases, with 23 bases spanning the gap. The germline V gene encodes CDR1 MNHEY and CDR2 SMNVEV (reference sequence). This CDR3 is built from 18 residues. CDR3 bases: TGTGCCAGCAGTCTCGACAAGACATCAACCCGCAACAATCAGCCCCAGCATTTT. Amino acid sequence: CASSLDKTSTRNNQPQHF.

The chain recombines TRBV6-4 with TRBJ2-6; TRBD2 is a possible D gene (5 bases). Trimming stripped 5 bases from V and 0 bases from J, with 17 bases between. CDR1 is MRHNA, CDR2 SNTAGT, per germline. The CDR3 has 18 residues. The CDR3 nucleotides are TGTGCCAGCAGTTACCTTGGGGAGTCCCTCTCTGGGGCCAACGTCCTGACTTTC. This encodes CASSYLGESLSGANVLTF.